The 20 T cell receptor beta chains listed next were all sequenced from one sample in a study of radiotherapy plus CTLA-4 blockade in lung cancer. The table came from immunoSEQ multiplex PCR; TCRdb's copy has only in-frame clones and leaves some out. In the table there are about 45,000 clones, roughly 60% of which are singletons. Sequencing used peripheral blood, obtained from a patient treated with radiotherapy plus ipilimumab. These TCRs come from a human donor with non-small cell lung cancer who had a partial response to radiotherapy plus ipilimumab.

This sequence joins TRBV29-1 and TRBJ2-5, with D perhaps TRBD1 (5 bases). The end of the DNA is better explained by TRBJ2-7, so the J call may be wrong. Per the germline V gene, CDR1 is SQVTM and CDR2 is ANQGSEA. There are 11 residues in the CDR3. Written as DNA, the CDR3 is TGCAGCGTTGAAAGGGGCTACGAGCAGTACTTC. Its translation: CSVERGYEQYF.

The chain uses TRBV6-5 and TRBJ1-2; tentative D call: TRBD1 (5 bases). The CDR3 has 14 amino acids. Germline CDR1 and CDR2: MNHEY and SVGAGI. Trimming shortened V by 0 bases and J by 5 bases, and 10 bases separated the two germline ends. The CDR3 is CASSYSRDLYGYTF. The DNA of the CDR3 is TGTGCCAGCAGTTACTCCAGGGATCTGTATGGCTACACCTTC.

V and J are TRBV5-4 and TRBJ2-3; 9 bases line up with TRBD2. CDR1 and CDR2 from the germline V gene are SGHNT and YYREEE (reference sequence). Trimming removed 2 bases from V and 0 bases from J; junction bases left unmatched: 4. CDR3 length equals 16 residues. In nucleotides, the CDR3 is TGTGCCAGCAGCTTTCGGCTAGCGGGGAGCACAGATACGCAGTATTTT. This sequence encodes CASSFRLAGSTDTQYF.

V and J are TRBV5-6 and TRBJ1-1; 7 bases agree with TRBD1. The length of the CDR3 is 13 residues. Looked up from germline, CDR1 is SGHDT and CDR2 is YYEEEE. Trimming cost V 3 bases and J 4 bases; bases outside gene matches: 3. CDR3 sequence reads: CASSSTGVTEAFF. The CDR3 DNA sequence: TGTGCCAGCAGCTCTACAGGGGTCACTGAAGCTTTCTTT.

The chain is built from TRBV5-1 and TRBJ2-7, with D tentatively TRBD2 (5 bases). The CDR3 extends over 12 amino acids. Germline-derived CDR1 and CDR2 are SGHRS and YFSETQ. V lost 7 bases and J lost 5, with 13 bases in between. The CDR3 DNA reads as TGCGCCAGCTCTATACTCGGGAACGAGCAGTACTTC. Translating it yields CASSILGNEQYF.

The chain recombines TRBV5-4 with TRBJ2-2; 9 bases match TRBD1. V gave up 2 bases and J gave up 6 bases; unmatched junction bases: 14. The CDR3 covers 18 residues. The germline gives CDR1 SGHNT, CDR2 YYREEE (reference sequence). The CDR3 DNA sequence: TGTGCCAGCAGCTTTGGGTTACCGGGGACAGGGTTTTCCGGGGAGCTGTTTTTT. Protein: CASSFGLPGTGFSGELFF.

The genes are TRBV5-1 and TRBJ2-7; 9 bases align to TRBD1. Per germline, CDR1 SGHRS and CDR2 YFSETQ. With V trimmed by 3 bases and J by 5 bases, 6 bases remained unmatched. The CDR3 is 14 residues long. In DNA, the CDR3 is TGCGCCAGCAGCTGGGGACAGGGTTCCCACGAGCAGTACTTC. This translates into CASSWGQGSHEQYF.

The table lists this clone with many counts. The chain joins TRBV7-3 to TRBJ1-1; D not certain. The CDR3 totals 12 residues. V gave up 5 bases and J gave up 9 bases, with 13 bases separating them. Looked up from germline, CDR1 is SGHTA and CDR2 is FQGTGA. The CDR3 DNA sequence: TGTGCCAGCAGCGATCCCGGGGAAAAAGCTTTCTTT. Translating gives CASSDPGEKAFF.

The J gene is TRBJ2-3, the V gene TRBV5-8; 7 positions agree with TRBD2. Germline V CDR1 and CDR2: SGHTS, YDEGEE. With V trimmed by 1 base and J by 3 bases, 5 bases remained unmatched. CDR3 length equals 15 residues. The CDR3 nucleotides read TGTGCCAGCAGCTTGACGCTAGCGGAGACAGATACGCAGTATTTT. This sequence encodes CASSLTLAETDTQYF.

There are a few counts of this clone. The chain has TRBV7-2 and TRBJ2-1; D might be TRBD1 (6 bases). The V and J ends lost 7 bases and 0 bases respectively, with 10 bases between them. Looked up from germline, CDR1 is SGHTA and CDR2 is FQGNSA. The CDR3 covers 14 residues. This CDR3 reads CASITGSSYNEQFF. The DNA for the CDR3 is TGTGCCAGCATTACAGGGAGCTCCTACAATGAGCAGTTCTTC.

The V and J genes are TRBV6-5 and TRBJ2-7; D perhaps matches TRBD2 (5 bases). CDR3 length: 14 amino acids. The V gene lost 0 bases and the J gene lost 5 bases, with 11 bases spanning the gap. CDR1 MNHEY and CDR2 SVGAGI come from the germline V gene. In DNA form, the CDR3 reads TGTGCCAGCAGTTACTCGACGGCGGGTGACGAGCAGTACTTC. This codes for CASSYSTAGDEQYF.

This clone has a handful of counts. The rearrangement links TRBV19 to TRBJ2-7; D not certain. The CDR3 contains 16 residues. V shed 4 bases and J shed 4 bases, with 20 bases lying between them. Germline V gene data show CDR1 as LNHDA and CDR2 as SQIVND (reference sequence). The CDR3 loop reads CASSKTRVLRKYEQYF. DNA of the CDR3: TGTGCCAGTAGTAAAACCCGGGTTCTAAGGAAATACGAGCAGTACTTC.

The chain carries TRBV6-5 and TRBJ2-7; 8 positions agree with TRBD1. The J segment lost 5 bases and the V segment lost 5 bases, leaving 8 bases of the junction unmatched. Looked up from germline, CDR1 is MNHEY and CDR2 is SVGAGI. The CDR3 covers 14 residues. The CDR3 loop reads CASSRGQGGDEQYF. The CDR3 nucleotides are TGTGCCAGCAGTCGTGGACAGGGCGGCGACGAGCAGTACTTC.

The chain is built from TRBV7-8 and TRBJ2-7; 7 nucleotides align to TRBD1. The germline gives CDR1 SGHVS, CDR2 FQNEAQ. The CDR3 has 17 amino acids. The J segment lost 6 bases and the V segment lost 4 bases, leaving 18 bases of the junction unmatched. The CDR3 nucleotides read TGTGCCAGCAGCTCCAAGCAGGATAGGGGGCATAGGGGCGAGCAGTACTTC. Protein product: CASSSKQDRGHRGEQYF.

The CDR3 DNA reads TGTGCCAGTAGTGGGATCCCAGGGGCAGCTTTCTTT. Translated: CASSGIPGAAFF. J is TRBJ1-1 and V is TRBV19, with TRBD1 as a possible D gene (6 bases). The length of the CDR3 is 12 residues. Per germline, CDR1 LNHDA and CDR2 SQIVND (reference sequence). Trimming shortened V by 5 bases and J by 10 bases, and 14 bases separated the two germline ends.

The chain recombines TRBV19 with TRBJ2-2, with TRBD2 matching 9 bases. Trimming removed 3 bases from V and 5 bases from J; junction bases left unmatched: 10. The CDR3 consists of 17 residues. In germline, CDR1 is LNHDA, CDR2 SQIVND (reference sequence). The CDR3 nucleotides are TGTGCCAGTAGTATCGGCGGGAGGGCCCATAGAACCGGGGAGCTGTTTTTT. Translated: CASSIGGRAHRTGELFF.

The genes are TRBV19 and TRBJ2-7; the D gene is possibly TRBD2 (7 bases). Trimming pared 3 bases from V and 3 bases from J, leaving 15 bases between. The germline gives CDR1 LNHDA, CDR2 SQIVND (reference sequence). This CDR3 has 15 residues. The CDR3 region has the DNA TGTGCCAGTAGTATTCGGCGGGGGCCGAACTACGAGCAGTACTTC. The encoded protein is CASSIRRGPNYEQYF.

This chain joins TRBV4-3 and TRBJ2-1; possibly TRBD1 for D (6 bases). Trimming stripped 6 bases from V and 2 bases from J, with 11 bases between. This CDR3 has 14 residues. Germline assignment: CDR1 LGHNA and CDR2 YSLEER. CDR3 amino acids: CASSRDITYNEQFF. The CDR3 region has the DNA TGCGCCAGCAGTCGGGACATCACCTACAATGAGCAGTTCTTC.

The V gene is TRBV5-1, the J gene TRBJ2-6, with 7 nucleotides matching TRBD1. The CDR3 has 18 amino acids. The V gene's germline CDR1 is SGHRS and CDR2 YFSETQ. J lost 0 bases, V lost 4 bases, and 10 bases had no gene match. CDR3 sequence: CASSLKGQADSGANVLTF. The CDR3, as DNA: TGCGCCAGCAGCCTTAAAGGACAGGCAGACTCTGGGGCCAACGTCCTGACTTTC.

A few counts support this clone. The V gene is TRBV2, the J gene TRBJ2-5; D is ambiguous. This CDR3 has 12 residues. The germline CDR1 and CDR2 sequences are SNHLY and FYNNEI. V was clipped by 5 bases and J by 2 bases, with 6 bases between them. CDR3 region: CASSTVQETQYF. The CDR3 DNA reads TGTGCCAGCAGTACGGTTCAAGAGACCCAGTACTTC. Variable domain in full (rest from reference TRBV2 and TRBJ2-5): EPEVTQTPSHQVTQMGQEVILRCVPISNHLYFYWYRQILGQKVEFLVSFYNNEISEKSEIFDDQFSVERPDGSNFTLKIRSTKLEDSAMYFCASSTVQETQYFGPGTRLLVL.